The next 12 T cell receptor beta chains were all read from a single sample in a study of identical twins. TCRdb re-analysed the 5' RACE reads in MiXCR, keeping a single row per CDR3 protein. The sample has approximately 690,000 distinct CDR3 sequences; roughly 6% are singletons. Sequenced input: naive T cells sorted from blood. The receptors derive from a man younger than 35 in good health.

This clonotype has just a few counts. The V gene is TRBV24-1, the J gene TRBJ2-3; a weak D match, TRBD1 (5 bases). Trimming removed 6 bases at V and 0 bases at J, with 12 bases between. This CDR3 contains 15 residues. Germline V lookup: CDR1 KGHDR, CDR2 SFDVKD. The CDR3 region is CATSQGRPSTDTQYF. The CDR3 DNA reads as TGTGCCACCAGTCAGGGAAGACCGAGCACAGATACGCAGTATTTT.

Notes on this clonotype: At one end the junction does not follow the germline gene, possibly because of a read error. The V call is TRBV7-3, the J call TRBJ2-3, with 9 bases aligning to TRBD2. The CDR3 length is 16 residues. Per the germline V gene, CDR1 is SGHTA and CDR2 is FQGTGA. The CDR3 DNA is TGTGCCAGCAGCTTACTCGCGGGAGGGCCAACAGATACGCAGTTTTTT. This gives the protein CASSLLAGGPTDTQFF. Looking up the rest from reference TRBV7-3 and TRBJ2-3 gives the full variable domain: GAGVSQTPSNKVTEKGKYVELRCDPISGHTALYWYRQSLGQGPEFLIYFQGTGAADDSGLPNDRFFAVRPEGSVSTLKIQRTERGDSAVYLCASSLLAGGPTDTQFFGPGTRLTVL.

There are many counts of this clonotype. The chain links TRBV27 to TRBJ2-1; the D gene could be TRBD1 or TRBD2 (5 bases each). This CDR3 comprises 17 residues. V lost 6 bases and J lost 7, with 25 bases in between. CDR1 is MNHEY, CDR2 SMNVEV, per germline (reference sequence). Here the CDR3 reads CASSLGAGPGSINEQFF. In DNA, the CDR3 is TGTGCCAGCAGCCTAGGGGCGGGCCCAGGGAGTATAAATGAGCAGTTCTTC.

The CDR3 nucleotides are TGTGCCAGCAGTTACTCGAACCTTCGAAATGAGCAGTTCTTC. This gives the protein CASSYSNLRNEQFF. This chain uses TRBV6-5 with TRBJ2-1; no reliable D call. Germline CDR1 and CDR2: MNHEY and SVGAGI. The CDR3 runs 14 residues. The V end was cut by 0 bases, the J end by 7 bases, with 10 bases between.

This clonotype was detected ten times or more. The chain uses TRBV5-1 and TRBJ2-7; 7 bases align to TRBD1. Germline-derived CDR1 and CDR2 are SGHRS and YFSETQ. The CDR3 extends over 14 amino acids. V shed 0 bases and J 2 bases; nucleotides not matched to a gene: 2. The CDR3 is CASSLETGAYEQYF. The CDR3 nucleotides are TGCGCCAGCAGCTTGGAAACAGGGGCCTACGAGCAGTACTTC.

This clonotype has a handful of counts. The chain carries TRBV5-1 and TRBJ2-2; 13 bases are shared with TRBD2. Per germline, CDR1 SGHRS and CDR2 YFSETQ. The CDR3 consists of 16 residues. With V trimmed by 3 bases and J by 5 bases, 4 bases remained unmatched. The CDR3 here is CASSSPGLAGTGELFF. CDR3 coding DNA: TGCGCCAGCAGCTCCCCGGGACTAGCGGGAACCGGGGAGCTGTTTTTT.

V usage is TRBV7-6 and J usage is TRBJ2-1, with 8 bases aligning to TRBD1. The CDR3 consists of 15 residues. Germline assignment: CDR1 SGHVS and CDR2 FNYEAQ. J was trimmed by 15 bases and V by 2 bases; bases with no gene match: 15. The CDR3 loop is CASSLNPGQGQYAFF. CDR3 coding DNA: TGTGCCAGCAGCTTAAACCCCGGACAGGGCCAGTATGCGTTCTTC. Together with reference TRBV7-6 and TRBJ2-1, the CDR3 gives the full variable domain: GAGVSQSPRYKVTKRGQDVALRCDPISGHVSLYWYRQALGQGPEFLTYFNYEAQQDKSGLPNDRFSAERPEGSISTLTIQRTEQRDSAMYRCASSLNPGQGQYAFFGPGTRLTVL.

The V and J genes are TRBV18 and TRBJ2-1; 7 bases agree with TRBD1. The CDR3 length is 13 residues. The trim removed 6 bases at V and 5 bases at J, leaving 4 bases unmatched. The germline gives CDR1 KGHSH, CDR2 LQKENI. In DNA form, the CDR3 reads TGTGCCAGCTCCTTTGGACAGGACAATGAGCAGTTCTTC. Amino acids: CASSFGQDNEQFF.

There are many counts of this clonotype. This sequence joins TRBV4-1 and TRBJ2-4; D assignment may be TRBD1 or TRBD2 (5 bases each). The CDR3 has 16 amino acids. Germline loops: CDR1 MGHRA, CDR2 YSYEKL. Trimming removed 4 bases from V and 3 bases from J, with 16 bases in between. DNA of the CDR3: TGCGCCAGCAGCCCAGTAGGCCGGGACCTCAAAAACATTCAGTACTTC. Translation gives CASSPVGRDLKNIQYF.

This clonotype was seen ten or more times. This chain uses TRBV9 with TRBJ1-4; TRBD1 might be the D (5 bases). The CDR3 has 15 residues. Trimming cost V 0 bases and J 7 bases, with 13 bases left between them. Germline assignment: CDR1 SGDLS and CDR2 YYNGEE. The CDR3 nucleotides read TGTGCCAGCAGCGTAGAAAGGGGACTCGGTGAAAAACTGTTTTTT. Amino acid sequence: CASSVERGLGEKLFF.

In its sample, this clonotype was seen a few times. The chain's CDR3 is CASSLAGEAGELFF. The CDR3 DNA is TGCGCCAGCAGCTTGGCAGGGGAGGCCGGGGAGCTGTTTTTT. The genes are TRBV5-1 and TRBJ2-2; D is tentatively TRBD1 or TRBD2 (6 bases each). The CDR3 has 14 residues. Trimming took 0 bases from V and 6 from J, leaving 9 bases between them. The germline CDR1 and CDR2 sequences are SGHRS and YFSETQ.

This clonotype occurred many times. The genes are TRBV4-1 and TRBJ1-4; no definite D call. Germline V CDR1 and CDR2: MGHRA, YSYEKL. CDR3 length: 13 amino acids. The ends were cut back, 5 bases at V and 3 bases at J, with 7 bases in the middle. The CDR3 DNA reads TGCGCCAGCAGCAAAGGTGCTAATGAAAAACTGTTTTTT. It translates to CASSKGANEKLFF.